This T cell receptor beta chain was retrieved from a study of OX40 agonist ivuxolimab in advanced cancers. As for the study in general: It was ivuxolimab, an agonistic anti-OX40 (CD134) antibody, that patients were treated with. Ivuxolimab, which patients received intravenously every 2 weeks, was dosed at 0.01 to 10 mg/kg. One hepatocellular carcinoma and a couple of cutaneous melanoma patients partially responded.

TCRdb keeps only in-frame clones here, not all; method: immunoSEQ multiplex PCR. The profile covers over 85,000 clones, with about 91% appearing a single time and approximately 0.32% taken by the ten largest. Baseline was the first blood sampling point, followed by cycle 4 day 1 and cycle 7 day 1. The source was CD4+ or CD8+ T cells sorted from blood, collected in a trial of the OX40 agonist ivuxolimab. This sequence was found in an adult with an advanced solid tumor such as melanoma, head and neck, liver or kidney cancer.

The CDR3, as DNA: TGTGCCAGCAGTTTACCGGGGGGACAGGGATCCCTCAATGAGCAGTTCTTC. This encodes CASSLPGGQGSLNEQFF. The chain joins TRBV27 to TRBJ2-1, with 9 bases that match TRBD1. The J segment lost 6 bases and the V segment lost 2 bases, leaving 11 bases of the junction unmatched. CDR1 MNHEY and CDR2 SMNVEV come from the germline V gene (reference sequence). This CDR3 has 17 residues.